Listed below are T cell receptor beta chains from one sample, sequenced in a study of shared clonotypes between healthy human individuals. Produced via immunoSEQ multiplex PCR; TCRdb's table is partial and in-frame only. The sample shows roughly 2.2 million clones, around 93% of them seen only once. Source material: naive CD4+ T cells from PBMCs. The receptor set was obtained from a young man in good health. Some clones in this sample may be carry-over from other donors' samples. The CDR3 runs from the conserved cysteine through the conserved F or W. Each record gives: clone size, J gene, V gene, D gene, CDR3 protein, CDR3 DNA. D genes are given only for firm matches. Expanded clones get a size class; other rows say once, few or many, or leave the size out.

clone size: -; J gene: TRBJ2-7; V gene: TRBV28; D gene: -; CDR3 protein: CASSLTGLEQYF; CDR3 DNA: TGTGCCAGCAGTTTAACCGGTCTCGAGCAGTACTTC
clone size: once; J gene: TRBJ2-7; V gene: TRBV6-5; D gene: TRBD2; CDR3 protein: CASSYMASGGSYEQYF; CDR3 DNA: TGTGCCAGCAGTTACATGGCTAGCGGGGGCTCCTACGAGCAGTACTTC
clone size: -; J gene: TRBJ1-2; V gene: TRBV7-3; D gene: TRBD1; CDR3 protein: CASSSGQDYGYTF; CDR3 DNA: TGTGCCAGCAGCTCGGGACAGGACTATGGCTACACCTTC
clone size: -; J gene: TRBJ2-5; V gene: TRBV10-1; D gene: -; CDR3 protein: CASSDRAGPLETQYF; CDR3 DNA: TGCGCCAGCAGTGACAGAGCAGGCCCGCTAGAGACCCAGTACTTC
clone size: -; J gene: TRBJ2-3; V gene: TRBV4-3; D gene: -; CDR3 protein: CASSQDIPEKAYTDTQYF; CDR3 DNA: TGCGCCAGCAGCCAAGATATCCCCGAGAAGGCTTACACAGATACGCAGTATTTT
clone size: -; J gene: TRBJ2-7; V gene: TRBV9; D gene: -; CDR3 protein: CASSVDGGATPYEQYF; CDR3 DNA: TGTGCCAGCAGCGTAGATGGAGGCGCAACTCCCTACGAGCAGTACTTC
clone size: -; J gene: TRBJ2-7; V gene: TRBV28; D gene: -; CDR3 protein: CASSLPGPSSYEQYF; CDR3 DNA: TGTGCCAGCAGTTTACCGGGGCCGAGCTCCTACGAGCAGTACTTC
clone size: -; J gene: TRBJ2-1; V gene: TRBV10-1; D gene: TRBD2; CDR3 protein: CASTLLAGPYNEQFF; CDR3 DNA: TGCGCCAGCACCCTGCTAGCGGGGCCATACAATGAGCAGTTCTTC
clone size: -; J gene: TRBJ1-1; V gene: TRBV27; D gene: -; CDR3 protein: CASSFGVKGGTEAFF; CDR3 DNA: TGTGCCAGCAGTTTCGGGGTGAAGGGGGGCACTGAAGCTTTCTTT
clone size: once; J gene: TRBJ2-7; V gene: TRBV15; D gene: -; CDR3 protein: CATSRGVLGAYEQYF; CDR3 DNA: TGTGCCACCAGCAGAGGAGTTCTGGGGGCCTACGAGCAGTACTTC
clone size: -; J gene: TRBJ2-3; V gene: TRBV19; D gene: -; CDR3 protein: CASSLEANTQYF; CDR3 DNA: TGTGCCAGTAGCCTAGAAGCAAATACGCAGTATTTT
clone size: -; J gene: TRBJ2-7; V gene: TRBV11-3; D gene: TRBD1; CDR3 protein: CASSLTASRTGPYEQYF; CDR3 DNA: TGTGCCAGCAGCTTAACGGCGTCCAGGACAGGGCCTTACGAGCAGTACTTC
clone size: -; J gene: TRBJ2-7; V gene: TRBV28; D gene: -; CDR3 protein: CASRTQDEQYF; CDR3 DNA: TGTGCCAGCAGAACCCAGGACGAGCAGTACTTC
clone size: -; J gene: TRBJ1-4; V gene: TRBV19; D gene: TRBD1; CDR3 protein: CASRTGAAGEEKLFF; CDR3 DNA: TGTGCCAGTAGGACAGGGGCCGCTGGAGAAGAAAAACTGTTTTTT
clone size: -; J gene: TRBJ2-3; V gene: TRBV7-9; D gene: TRBD2; CDR3 protein: CASSLIAGGITDTQYF; CDR3 DNA: TGTGCCAGCAGCTTAATAGCGGGAGGGATCACAGATACGCAGTATTTT
clone size: -; J gene: TRBJ1-3; V gene: TRBV5-6; D gene: -; CDR3 protein: CASSLWGANSGNTIYF; CDR3 DNA: TGTGCCAGCAGCTTATGGGGGGCGAATTCTGGAAACACCATATATTTT
clone size: -; J gene: TRBJ1-2; V gene: TRBV28; D gene: TRBD1; CDR3 protein: CASSSINTGGARGYTF; CDR3 DNA: TGTGCCAGCAGTTCAATCAATACAGGGGGCGCTCGGGGCTACACCTTC
clone size: once; J gene: TRBJ1-3; V gene: TRBV18; D gene: TRBD1; CDR3 protein: CASSVGQADSGNTIYF; CDR3 DNA: TGTGCCAGCTCAGTAGGACAGGCGGACTCTGGAAACACCATATATTTT
clone size: -; J gene: TRBJ2-5; V gene: TRBV5-4; D gene: TRBD1; CDR3 protein: CASGLTGAVRETQYF; CDR3 DNA: TGTGCCAGCGGCCTCACAGGGGCAGTACGGGAGACCCAGTACTTC
clone size: -; J gene: TRBJ2-7; V gene: TRBV28; D gene: -; CDR3 protein: CASSFGGNSYEQYF; CDR3 DNA: TGTGCCAGCAGTTTTGGCGGGAATTCCTACGAGCAGTACTTC
clone size: once; J gene: TRBJ2-3; V gene: TRBV12-5; D gene: -; CDR3 protein: CASGWGDTVTDTQYF; CDR3 DNA: TGTGCTAGTGGTTGGGGGGACACGGTGACAGATACGCAGTATTTT
clone size: -; J gene: TRBJ1-2; V gene: TRBV7-2; D gene: -; CDR3 protein: CASSHGRENYGYTF; CDR3 DNA: TGTGCCAGCAGCCACGGGAGGGAGAACTATGGCTACACCTTC
clone size: -; J gene: TRBJ2-3; V gene: TRBV9; D gene: TRBD1; CDR3 protein: CASSFPGQGQYF; CDR3 DNA: TGTGCCAGCAGCTTCCCGGGACAGGGCCAGTATTTT
clone size: -; J gene: TRBJ1-2; V gene: TRBV28; D gene: TRBD1; CDR3 protein: CASSPTGGDGYTF; CDR3 DNA: TGTGCCAGCAGTCCAACAGGGGGCGATGGCTACACCTTC
clone size: -; J gene: TRBJ2-5; V gene: TRBV4-1; D gene: TRBD1; CDR3 protein: CASSRRDRETQYF; CDR3 DNA: TGCGCCAGCAGCCGCCGGGACAGAGAGACCCAGTACTTC
clone size: -; J gene: TRBJ1-2; V gene: TRBV9; D gene: -; CDR3 protein: CASSVEGRAYGYTF; CDR3 DNA: TGTGCCAGCAGCGTAGAGGGCAGGGCCTATGGCTACACCTTC
clone size: -; J gene: TRBJ1-2; V gene: TRBV18; D gene: TRBD1; CDR3 protein: CASSPGPQGDGYTF; CDR3 DNA: TGTGCCAGCTCACCAGGTCCCCAGGGGGATGGCTACACCTTC
clone size: -; J gene: TRBJ2-1; V gene: TRBV2; D gene: -; CDR3 protein: CASTEGRISSYNEQFF; CDR3 DNA: TGTGCCAGCACCGAGGGAAGGATAAGCTCCTACAATGAGCAGTTCTTC
clone size: few; J gene: TRBJ1-1; V gene: TRBV18; D gene: -; CDR3 protein: CASSPQESGTEAFF; CDR3 DNA: TGTGCCAGCTCACCACAGGAAAGTGGGACTGAAGCTTTCTTT
clone size: -; J gene: TRBJ1-1; V gene: TRBV28; D gene: -; CDR3 protein: CASSPRPRLPYLNTEAFF; CDR3 DNA: TGTGCCAGCAGTCCCAGACCGAGGTTACCTTACTTGAACACTGAAGCTTTCTTT
clone size: -; J gene: TRBJ1-1; V gene: TRBV14; D gene: -; CDR3 protein: CASSQDIGSLNTEAFF; CDR3 DNA: TGTGCCAGCAGCCAAGATATCGGGTCCTTGAACACTGAAGCTTTCTTT
clone size: once; J gene: TRBJ2-7; V gene: TRBV5-6; D gene: TRBD1; CDR3 protein: CASSEKRTGGYEQYF; CDR3 DNA: TGTGCCAGCAGCGAAAAAAGGACAGGTGGATACGAGCAGTACTTC
clone size: -; J gene: TRBJ2-3; V gene: TRBV29-1; D gene: -; CDR3 protein: CSSGTRYTDTQYF; CDR3 DNA: TGCAGCTCGGGGACTCGTTATACAGATACGCAGTATTTT
clone size: -; J gene: TRBJ1-2; V gene: TRBV14; D gene: -; CDR3 protein: CASSQVVGVSNYGYTF; CDR3 DNA: TGTGCCAGCAGCCAAGTTGTAGGGGTCTCTAACTATGGCTACACCTTC
clone size: -; J gene: TRBJ2-3; V gene: TRBV5-4; D gene: -; CDR3 protein: CASSRGTPDTQYF; CDR3 DNA: TGTGCCAGCAGCCGAGGGACACCAGATACGCAGTATTTT
clone size: -; J gene: TRBJ1-4; V gene: TRBV4-1; D gene: -; CDR3 protein: CASSQAPAGGGEKLFF; CDR3 DNA: TGCGCCAGCAGCCAAGCTCCCGCGGGGGGAGGTGAAAAACTGTTTTTT
clone size: few; J gene: TRBJ1-1; V gene: TRBV6-1; D gene: -; CDR3 protein: CASSVGRWNTEAFF; CDR3 DNA: TGTGCCAGCAGCGTGGGACGGTGGAACACTGAAGCTTTCTTT
clone size: -; J gene: TRBJ1-5; V gene: TRBV28; D gene: TRBD1; CDR3 protein: CASHGQGRNQPQHF; CDR3 DNA: TGTGCCAGCCACGGACAGGGGCGCAATCAGCCCCAGCATTTT
clone size: -; J gene: TRBJ1-5; V gene: TRBV27; D gene: -; CDR3 protein: CASSTQNQPQHF; CDR3 DNA: TGTGCCAGCAGTACCCAAAATCAGCCCCAGCATTTT
clone size: once; J gene: TRBJ2-5; V gene: TRBV28; D gene: TRBD2; CDR3 protein: CASSSGGLGVGETQYF; CDR3 DNA: TGTGCCAGCAGTTCGGGGGGACTAGGGGTTGGAGAGACCCAGTACTTC
clone size: -; J gene: TRBJ1-1; V gene: TRBV28; D gene: -; CDR3 protein: CASHSLNTEAFF; CDR3 DNA: TGTGCCAGCCATTCTTTGAACACTGAAGCTTTCTTT
clone size: -; J gene: TRBJ2-7; V gene: TRBV5-6; D gene: -; CDR3 protein: CASSLGRAYEQYF; CDR3 DNA: TGTGCCAGCAGCTTGGGACGGGCCTACGAGCAGTACTTC
clone size: -; J gene: TRBJ1-4; V gene: TRBV2; D gene: -; CDR3 protein: CASRWSGEKLFF; CDR3 DNA: TGTGCCAGCAGGTGGTCCGGGGAAAAACTGTTTTTT
clone size: -; J gene: TRBJ2-7; V gene: TRBV28; D gene: -; CDR3 protein: CASSPGGDRAYEQYF; CDR3 DNA: TGTGCCAGCAGCCCTGGGGGTGACCGTGCCTACGAGCAGTACTTC
clone size: -; J gene: TRBJ2-5; V gene: TRBV5-1; D gene: -; CDR3 protein: CASSPRDQETQYF; CDR3 DNA: TGCGCCAGCAGCCCCCGGGACCAAGAGACCCAGTACTTC
clone size: -; J gene: TRBJ2-5; V gene: TRBV10-1; D gene: TRBD1; CDR3 protein: CASSDRGTGGVAETQYF; CDR3 DNA: TGCGCCAGCAGTGACCGAGGGACAGGGGGAGTGGCAGAGACCCAGTACTTC
clone size: -; J gene: TRBJ2-7; V gene: TRBV11-3; D gene: -; CDR3 protein: CASQKEGYEQYF; CDR3 DNA: TGTGCCAGCCAGAAGGAAGGCTACGAGCAGTACTTC
clone size: -; J gene: TRBJ1-3; V gene: TRBV7-2; D gene: -; CDR3 protein: CASSTFPPRSSGNTIYF; CDR3 DNA: TGTGCCAGCAGCACATTCCCCCCCCGTAGCTCTGGAAACACCATATATTTT
clone size: -; J gene: TRBJ2-4; V gene: TRBV5-1; D gene: -; CDR3 protein: CASSSLRSGHIQYF; CDR3 DNA: TGCGCCAGCAGCTCCCTCCGGTCAGGGCACATTCAGTACTTC